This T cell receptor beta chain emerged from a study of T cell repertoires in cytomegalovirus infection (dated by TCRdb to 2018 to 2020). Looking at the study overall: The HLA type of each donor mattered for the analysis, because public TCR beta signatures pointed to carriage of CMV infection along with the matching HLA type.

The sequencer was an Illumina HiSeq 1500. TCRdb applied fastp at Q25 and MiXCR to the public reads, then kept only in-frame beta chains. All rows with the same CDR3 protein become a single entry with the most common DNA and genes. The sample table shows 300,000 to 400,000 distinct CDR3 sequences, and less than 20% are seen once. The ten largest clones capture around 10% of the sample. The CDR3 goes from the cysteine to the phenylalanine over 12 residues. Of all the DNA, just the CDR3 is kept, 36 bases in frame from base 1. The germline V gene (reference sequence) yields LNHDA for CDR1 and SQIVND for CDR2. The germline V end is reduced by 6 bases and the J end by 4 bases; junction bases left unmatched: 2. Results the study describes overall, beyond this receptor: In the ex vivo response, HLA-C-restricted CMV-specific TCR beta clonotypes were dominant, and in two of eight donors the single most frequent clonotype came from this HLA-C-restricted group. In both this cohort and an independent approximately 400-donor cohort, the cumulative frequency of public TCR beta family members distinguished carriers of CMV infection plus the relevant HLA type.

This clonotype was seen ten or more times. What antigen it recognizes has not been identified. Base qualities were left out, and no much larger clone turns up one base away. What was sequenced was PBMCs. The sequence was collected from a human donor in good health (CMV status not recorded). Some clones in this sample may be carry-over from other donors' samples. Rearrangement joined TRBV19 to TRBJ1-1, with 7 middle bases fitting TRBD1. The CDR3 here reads CASSNRGTEAFF. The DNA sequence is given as TGTGCCAGTAGCAACAGGGGCACTGAAGCTTTCTTT.